The rows below give T cell receptor beta chains drawn from one sample of a study of vaccination and CD4 T cells after COVID-19. These receptors' antigens are unknown. TCRdb re-analysed the PCR reads in MiXCR, keeping a single row per CDR3 protein. This table holds 15,000 to 19,000 distinct CDR3 sequences, about 57% found once. Specimen: CD4+ T cells from blood, cultured in vitro. Source of these receptors: a human donor who had recovered from COVID-19. CDR3s include the opening cysteine and the closing phenylalanine or tryptophan. The order of the fields is D gene, clone size, J gene, V gene, CDR3 protein, CDR3 DNA. D genes are given only for firm matches. The size field is filled for only some rows; it gives once, few, many or a size class.

. once TRBJ1-5 TRBV5-8 CASSRGLNNQPQHF TGTGCCAGCAGCAGAGGGTTGAACAATCAGCCCCAGCATTTT
. . TRBJ1-3 TRBV12-3/TRBV12-4 CASSLSGWRNTIYF TGTGCCAGCAGTTTAAGTGGGTGGCGAAACACCATATATTTT
. . TRBJ1-5 TRBV19 CASSIQLGGIGNQPQHF TGTGCCAGTAGTATCCAATTAGGGGGAATTGGCAATCAGCCCCAGCATTTT
. . TRBJ2-3 TRBV24-1 CATSEGRRKTDTQYF TGTGCCACCAGTGAGGGACGCAGGAAGACAGATACGCAGTATTTT
TRBD2 few TRBJ2-1 TRBV24-1 CATSDPGDGGKGYNEQFF TGTGCCACCAGTGATCCAGGCGACGGGGGGAAGGGATACAATGAGCAGTTCTTC
TRBD1 . TRBJ1-1 TRBV10-1 CASRRDRGMNTEAFF TGCGCCAGCAGACGGGACAGGGGGATGAACACTGAAGCTTTCTTT
. . TRBJ1-5 TRBV12-3/TRBV12-4 CASSFERINQPQHF TGTGCCAGCAGTTTTGAACGGATCAATCAGCCCCAGCATTTT
. . TRBJ2-7 TRBV6-1 CASSEEGPSYEQYF TGTGCCAGCAGTGAAGAGGGACCCAGCTACGAGCAGTACTTC
. . TRBJ2-2 TRBV7-6 CASRPQGRTGELFF TGTGCCAGCAGACCACAGGGGAGGACCGGGGAGCTGTTTTTT
TRBD1 . TRBJ2-1 TRBV18 CASSLRQGDEQFF TGTGCCAGCTCACTTAGACAGGGGGATGAGCAGTTCTTC
. . TRBJ1-5 TRBV19 CASSISVNQPQHF TGTGCCAGTAGTATCAGCGTCAATCAGCCCCAGCATTTT
. . TRBJ2-7 TRBV21-1 CASTLPGQKMHEQYF TGTGCCAGCACCTTACCGGGACAGAAGATGCACGAGCAGTACTTC
TRBD2 few TRBJ2-2 TRBV30 CAWRATSGGSGELFF TGTGCCTGGAGGGCCACTAGCGGGGGTTCCGGGGAGCTGTTTTTT
. . TRBJ2-6 TRBV19 CASSIEHTGANVLTF TGTGCCAGTAGTATCGAGCATACTGGGGCCAACGTCCTGACTTTC
TRBD2 . TRBJ2-1 TRBV20-1 CSARVSGRLLYNEQFF TGCAGTGCTAGAGTTAGCGGGAGGCTCCTCTACAATGAGCAGTTCTTC
. . TRBJ1-6 TRBV7-2 CASSLVVSEPLHF TGTGCCAGCAGCTTAGTCGTCTCGGAGCCCCTCCACTTT
TRBD1 . TRBJ1-2 TRBV7-2 CASSLGQGTNGYTF TGTGCCAGCAGTTTAGGACAGGGTACCAATGGCTACACCTTC
. once TRBJ2-2 TRBV21-1 CASSAMTGFGTGELFF TGTGCCAGCAGCGCAATGACAGGGTTTGGCACCGGGGAGCTGTTTTTT
. once TRBJ1-1 TRBV10-2 CASSEGRGTEAFF TGCGCCAGCAGTGAGGGCAGGGGAACTGAAGCTTTCTTT
TRBD2 once TRBJ2-3 TRBV20-1 CSAYSGRGTDTQYF TGCAGTGCCTACAGCGGGAGGGGCACAGATACGCAGTATTTT
. . TRBJ1-2 TRBV2 CASRAGRGDHGYTF TGTGCCAGCAGAGCCGGCCGAGGGGATCATGGCTACACCTTC
TRBD2 . TRBJ2-1 TRBV25-1 CASSELTSGGHEQFF TGTGCCAGCAGTGAACTGACTAGCGGGGGACATGAGCAGTTCTTC
. . TRBJ1-2 TRBV7-2 CASSLGGELTRGYTF TGTGCCAGCAGCTTAGGGGGTGAGCTTACCCGTGGCTACACCTTC
. . TRBJ2-7 TRBV27 CASRSIAASYEQYF TGTGCCAGCAGGTCGATAGCGGCATCCTACGAGCAGTACTTC
. few TRBJ2-3 TRBV30 CAWSGYVWGGTDTQYF TGTGCCTGGAGTGGGTACGTGTGGGGTGGCACAGATACGCAGTATTTT
. . TRBJ1-6 TRBV28 CASSLPHYRRNSPLHF TGTGCCAGCAGTTTACCCCATTACAGGCGGAATTCACCCCTCCACTTT
. . TRBJ2-2 TRBV2 CAASESTGELFF TGTGCCGCATCCGAATCGACGGGGGAGCTGTTTTTT
. . TRBJ1-2 TRBV6-1 CASSEGGAQYYGYTF TGTGCCAGCAGTGAAGGAGGGGCCCAGTACTATGGCTACACCTTC
TRBD1 few TRBJ1-2 TRBV7-9 CASSLGGQPNYGYTF TGTGCCAGCAGCTTAGGGGGACAGCCGAACTATGGCTACACCTTC